This T cell receptor beta chain stems from a study of CDR3 diversity in severe acne. Each CDR3 protein gets one entry after TCRdb re-called the PCR reads with MiXCR. The top ten clones hold around an eighth of a sample with fewer than 90,000 distinct CDR3 sequences, 45% to 60% of them seen once. This clonotype was seen a handful of times. The CDR3 extends over 11 amino acids. Germline CDR1 DFQATT, CDR2 SNEGSKA (reference sequence). Trimming stripped 6 bases from V and 6 bases from J, with 11 bases between. The chain carries TRBV20-1 and TRBJ1-2; D is unresolved. The source is a male donor in good health, without acne. Sequenced input: blood. CDR3 region: CSAPDTDGYTF. CDR3 coding DNA: TGCAGTGCACCTGACACGGATGGCTACACCTTC.